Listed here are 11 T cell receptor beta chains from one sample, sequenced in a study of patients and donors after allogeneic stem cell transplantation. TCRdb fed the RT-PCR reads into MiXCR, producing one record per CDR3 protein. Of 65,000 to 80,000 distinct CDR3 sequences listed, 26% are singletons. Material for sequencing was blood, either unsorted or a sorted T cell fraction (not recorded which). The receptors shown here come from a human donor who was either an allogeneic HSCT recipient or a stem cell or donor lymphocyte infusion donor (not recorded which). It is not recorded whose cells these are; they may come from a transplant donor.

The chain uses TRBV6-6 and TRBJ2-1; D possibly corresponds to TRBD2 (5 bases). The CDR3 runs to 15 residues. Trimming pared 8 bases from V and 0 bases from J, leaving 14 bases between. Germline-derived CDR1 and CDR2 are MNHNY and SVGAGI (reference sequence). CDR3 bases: TGTGCCAGCGAGGGCCGTCGTAGCTCCTACAATGAGCAGTTCTTC. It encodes CASEGRRSSYNEQFF.

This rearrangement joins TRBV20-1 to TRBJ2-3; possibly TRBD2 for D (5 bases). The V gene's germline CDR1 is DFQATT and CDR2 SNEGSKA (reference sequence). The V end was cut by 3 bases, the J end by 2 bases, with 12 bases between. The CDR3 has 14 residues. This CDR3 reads CSARGSGFTDTQYF. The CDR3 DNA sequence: TGCAGTGCTAGGGGGAGCGGTTTCACAGATACGCAGTATTTT.

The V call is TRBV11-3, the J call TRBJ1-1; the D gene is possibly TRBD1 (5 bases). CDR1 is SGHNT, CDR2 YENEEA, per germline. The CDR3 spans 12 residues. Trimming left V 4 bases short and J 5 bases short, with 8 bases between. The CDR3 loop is CASSSRGTEAFF. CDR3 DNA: TGTGCCAGCAGCTCGAGGGGTACTGAAGCTTTCTTT.

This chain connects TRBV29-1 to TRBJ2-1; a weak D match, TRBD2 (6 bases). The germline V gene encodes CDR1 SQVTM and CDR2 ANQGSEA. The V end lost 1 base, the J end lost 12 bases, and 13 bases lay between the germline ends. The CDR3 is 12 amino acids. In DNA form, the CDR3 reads TGCAGCGTTGAAGGGGGACTCCTAGGGCAGTTCTTC. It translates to CSVEGGLLGQFF.

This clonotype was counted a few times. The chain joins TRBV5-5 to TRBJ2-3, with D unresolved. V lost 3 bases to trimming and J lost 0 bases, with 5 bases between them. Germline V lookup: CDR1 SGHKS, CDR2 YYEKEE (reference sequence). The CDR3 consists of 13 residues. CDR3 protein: CASSSTSTDTQYF. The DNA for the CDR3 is TGTGCCAGCAGCTCGACTAGCACAGATACGCAGTATTTT.

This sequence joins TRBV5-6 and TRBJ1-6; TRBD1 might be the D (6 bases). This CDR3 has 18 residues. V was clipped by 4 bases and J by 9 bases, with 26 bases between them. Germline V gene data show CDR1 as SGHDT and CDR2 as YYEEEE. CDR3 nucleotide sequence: TGTGCCAGCAGCATTGAACAGGGAGTCCCTTTGGACGGTTCACCCCTCCACTTT. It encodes CASSIEQGVPLDGSPLHF.

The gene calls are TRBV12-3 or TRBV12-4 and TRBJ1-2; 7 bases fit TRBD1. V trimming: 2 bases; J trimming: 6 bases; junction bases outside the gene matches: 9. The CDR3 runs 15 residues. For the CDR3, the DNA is TGTGCCAGCAGTTTAAGGGGGCGGGGGTTGCATGGCTACACCTTC. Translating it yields CASSLRGRGLHGYTF.

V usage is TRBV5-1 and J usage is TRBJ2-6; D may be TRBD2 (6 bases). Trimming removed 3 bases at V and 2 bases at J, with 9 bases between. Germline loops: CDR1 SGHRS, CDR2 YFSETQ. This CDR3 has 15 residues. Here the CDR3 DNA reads TGCGCCAGCAGCTCGGGGGTAGCTGGGGCCAACGTCCTGACTTTC. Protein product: CASSSGVAGANVLTF.

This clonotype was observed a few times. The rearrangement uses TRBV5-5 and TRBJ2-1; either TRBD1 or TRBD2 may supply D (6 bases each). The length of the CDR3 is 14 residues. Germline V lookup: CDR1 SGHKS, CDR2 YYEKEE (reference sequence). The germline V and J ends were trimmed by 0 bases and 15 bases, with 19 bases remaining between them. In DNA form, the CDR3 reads TGTGCCAGCAGCTTGGCCGGGGGCGCCCTACAGTGGTTCTTC. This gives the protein CASSLAGGALQWFF.

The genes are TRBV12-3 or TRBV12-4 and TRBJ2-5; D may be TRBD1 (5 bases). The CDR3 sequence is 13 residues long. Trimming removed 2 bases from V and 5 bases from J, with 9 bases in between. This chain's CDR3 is CASSLSQGETQYF. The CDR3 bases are TGTGCCAGCAGTTTAAGTCAGGGCGAGACCCAGTACTTC.

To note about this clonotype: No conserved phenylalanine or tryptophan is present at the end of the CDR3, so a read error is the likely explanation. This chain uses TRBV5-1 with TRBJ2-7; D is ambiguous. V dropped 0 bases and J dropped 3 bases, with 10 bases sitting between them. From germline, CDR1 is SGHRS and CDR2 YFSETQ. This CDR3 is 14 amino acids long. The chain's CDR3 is CASSLAGTDYEQYL. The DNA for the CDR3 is TGCGCCAGCAGCTTGGCCGGCACGGACTACGAGCAGTACCTC.